These T cell receptor beta chains were read from a single sample in a study of OX40 agonist ivuxolimab in advanced cancers. Clones were sequenced by immunoSEQ multiplex PCR, and TCRdb holds only the in-frame ones, with some missing. The table lists about 80,000 clones, 85% to 95% of them singletons. The sequencing here drew on CD4+ or CD8+ T cells sorted from blood, taken in a trial of the OX40 agonist ivuxolimab. The receptors stem from an adult with an advanced solid tumor such as melanoma, head and neck, liver or kidney cancer. Both conserved end residues are trimmed from each CDR3. Not every row has a clone size; where given, it reads once, few, many or a size class.

cdr3_aa: ASSYGTDGSNQPQH
v_call: TRBV6-6
j_call: TRBJ1-5
clone_size: once

cdr3_aa: ASRLGTGLYEQY
v_call: TRBV4-1
j_call: TRBJ2-7
clone_size: NA

cdr3_aa: ASSFSGNEKLF
v_call: TRBV6-5
j_call: TRBJ1-4
clone_size: NA

cdr3_aa: ASSLSDPSGTSTDTQY
v_call: TRBV27
j_call: TRBJ2-3
clone_size: NA

cdr3_aa: ASSIQGGGSETQY
v_call: TRBV7-7
j_call: TRBJ2-5
clone_size: NA

cdr3_aa: ASSFAIQETQY
v_call: TRBV7-2
j_call: TRBJ2-5
clone_size: NA

cdr3_aa: ASSLLGRGNEQF
v_call: TRBV5-4
j_call: TRBJ2-1
clone_size: NA

cdr3_aa: SVTPDMNTEAF
v_call: TRBV29-1
j_call: TRBJ1-1
clone_size: NA

cdr3_aa: ASGLAGVHEQF
v_call: TRBV7-9
j_call: TRBJ2-1
clone_size: NA

cdr3_aa: ASSLTHSGDEQY
v_call: TRBV7-3
j_call: TRBJ2-7
clone_size: NA

cdr3_aa: ASSLSGGGDNTYEQY
v_call: TRBV27
j_call: TRBJ2-7
clone_size: few

cdr3_aa: ASSVTGPYEQY
v_call: TRBV5-8
j_call: TRBJ2-7
clone_size: once

cdr3_aa: AISDSRGPQPQH
v_call: TRBV10-3
j_call: TRBJ1-5
clone_size: NA

cdr3_aa: ASSLGGSPRVEQY
v_call: TRBV5-4
j_call: TRBJ2-7
clone_size: NA

cdr3_aa: ASSPESASSYNEQF
v_call: TRBV5-1
j_call: TRBJ2-1
clone_size: NA

cdr3_aa: ASSPATGATRQY
v_call: TRBV5-6
j_call: TRBJ2-7
clone_size: NA

cdr3_aa: ASSPWRGGSDTQY
v_call: TRBV7-2
j_call: TRBJ2-3
clone_size: NA

cdr3_aa: ASSPGLAENTGELF
v_call: TRBV7-2
j_call: TRBJ2-2
clone_size: NA

cdr3_aa: ASSPISGRLTNEQF
v_call: TRBV18
j_call: TRBJ2-1
clone_size: NA

cdr3_aa: ASSEARAGEYNSPLH
v_call: TRBV6-1
j_call: TRBJ1-6
clone_size: NA

cdr3_aa: ASSLGRTAKGLDGYT
v_call: TRBV28
j_call: TRBJ1-2
clone_size: NA

cdr3_aa: ASSLRTESTNEKLF
v_call: TRBV7-9
j_call: TRBJ1-4
clone_size: NA

cdr3_aa: ASSINTGDYSNQPQH
v_call: TRBV19
j_call: TRBJ1-5
clone_size: NA

cdr3_aa: ASSLGGHKSPDTQY
v_call: TRBV7-2
j_call: TRBJ2-3
clone_size: NA

cdr3_aa: ASSLGDSSNQPQH
v_call: TRBV5-1
j_call: TRBJ1-5
clone_size: NA

cdr3_aa: ASSLGGQSTDTQY
v_call: TRBV7-2
j_call: TRBJ2-3
clone_size: NA

cdr3_aa: ASSPLRDEQY
v_call: TRBV18
j_call: TRBJ2-7
clone_size: NA

cdr3_aa: ASSQVLGVGQETQY
v_call: TRBV14
j_call: TRBJ2-5
clone_size: NA